One and the same sample provided the 26 T cell receptor beta chains below, sequenced in a study of human T cells and chemical hapten exposure (dated by TCRdb to 2020 to 2023). The time point label, as the study defines it: pre-sensitization, week 0. The sample's treatment or condition label, decoded: therapeutic diphenylcyclopropenone sensitization with weekly scalp DPC. Library construction relied on RACE. The sequencer was a NextSeq 500. TCRdb reran the public reads through fastp at Q25 and MiXCR, keeping productive beta chains. Under each unique CDR3 protein, matching rows form one entry showing the most common genes and DNA. In this sample the table shows about 380,000 distinct CDR3 sequences, about 5.1% of which occur a single time. The ten largest account for approximately 2.4% of the sample. The sample consisted of whole blood, taken in connection with sensitization to the hapten diphenylcyclopropenone (DPC). All receptors come from a woman between 45 and 60 years old with alopecia areata. Some clones in this sample may be carry-over from other donors' samples.

This clonotype was recorded a few times. The genes are TRBV7-8 and TRBJ1-2; D is undetermined. This CDR3 is built from 14 residues. CDR1 and CDR2 (germline): SGHVS, FQNEAQ. V was clipped by 2 bases and J by 1 base, with 8 bases between them. The CDR3 region is CASSLKGFNYGYTF. In DNA form, the CDR3 reads TGTGCCAGCAGCTTAAAGGGTTTTAACTATGGCTACACCTTC.

At least ten counts were recorded for this clonotype. The J gene is TRBJ2-1, the V gene TRBV9, with TRBD1 identical over 7 bases. The germline gives CDR1 SGDLS, CDR2 YYNGEE. The CDR3 length is 14 residues. V trimming: 0 bases; J trimming: 8 bases; junction bases outside the gene matches: 5. The CDR3 spells CASSVVGGKDEQFF. CDR3 bases: TGTGCCAGCAGCGTAGTAGGGGGCAAGGATGAGCAGTTCTTC.

The rearrangement joins TRBV29-1 to TRBJ2-3; 11 bases fit TRBD2. Germline trimming cut 4 bases from V and 9 bases from J; bases unmatched to any gene: 6. CDR3 length: 13 residues. The V gene's germline CDR1 is SQVTM and CDR2 ANQGSEA. CDR3 bases: TGCAGCGTTGTACTAGCGGGAGAGCGAACGCAGTATTTT. Residues: CSVVLAGERTQYF.

This clonotype was detected a few times. The gene calls are TRBV11-2 and TRBJ2-2; 7 bases line up with TRBD1. The CDR3 length is 17 residues. V shed 5 bases, J shed 3 bases, and the junction held 12 bases outside the gene matches. CDR1 is SGHAT and CDR2 is FQNNGV in the germline V gene. The CDR3 region has the DNA TGTGCCAGCAGCCCTCTACAGGGGTTCAGGGACACCGGGGAGCTGTTTTTT. Translation gives CASSPLQGFRDTGELFF.

The CDR3 protein is CASSSKEGYTF. The DNA of the CDR3 is TGTGCCAGCAGTTCCAAGGAAGGCTACACCTTC. V is TRBV28 and J is TRBJ1-2; unclear D gene. The germline gives CDR1 MDHEN, CDR2 SYDVKM. The CDR3 extends over 11 amino acids. The V and J ends lost 4 bases and 8 bases respectively, with 8 bases between them.

This clonotype was seen a handful of times. This chain links TRBV7-2 with TRBJ2-5, with D possibly TRBD1 on 5 matching bases. The V gene lost 3 bases and the J gene lost 10 bases, with 18 bases spanning the gap. Per the germline V gene, CDR1 is SGHTA and CDR2 is FQGNSA. CDR3 length: 14 residues. CDR3 in amino acids: CASSFGDPDRFQYF. The CDR3 DNA reads as TGTGCCAGCAGCTTTGGAGACCCCGACAGATTCCAGTACTTC.

This clonotype was recorded a few times. This sequence joins TRBV6-5 and TRBJ2-1, with a possible D match to TRBD1 (6 bases). The germline gives CDR1 MNHEY, CDR2 SVGAGI. The CDR3 runs to 11 residues. Trimming removed 8 bases at V and 10 bases at J, with 12 bases between. The CDR3 loop is CASGTNWEQFF. CDR3 nucleotides: TGTGCCAGCGGGACAAATTGGGAGCAGTTCTTC.

This clonotype was seen at least ten times. The V and J genes are TRBV12-3 or TRBV12-4 and TRBJ2-5; 10 bases are shared with TRBD2. J lost 3 bases, V lost 7 bases, and 8 bases had no gene match. This CDR3 comprises 15 residues. The CDR3 DNA reads as TGTGCCAGCACCTTCGGAGGACTAGCGGAAGAGACCCAGTACTTC. Amino acids: CASTFGGLAEETQYF.

This clonotype was counted at least ten times. The V gene is TRBV4-2, the J gene TRBJ2-1, with 14 positions matching TRBD2. With V trimmed by 4 bases and J by 6 bases, 8 bases remained unmatched. The CDR3 totals 17 residues. Per germline, CDR1 LGHNA and CDR2 YNFKEQ. The CDR3 protein is CASSPGLAGENGNEQFF. Written as DNA, the CDR3 is TGTGCCAGCAGCCCGGGACTAGCGGGAGAGAACGGCAATGAGCAGTTCTTC.

This clonotype has just a few counts. The J gene is TRBJ1-2, the V gene TRBV6-6; D remains ambiguous. Germline V gives CDR1 MNHNY, CDR2 SVGAGI (reference sequence). With 11 bases removed from V and 0 bases from J, the gap between germline ends came to 4 bases. The CDR3 consists of 10 residues. The CDR3: CAAANYGYTF. The CDR3 bases are TGTGCCGCCGCTAACTATGGCTACACCTTC.

This clonotype occurred a few times. The chain is built from TRBV15 and TRBJ2-3; the match to TRBD2 covers 7 bases. This CDR3 is built from 18 residues. V lost 0 bases and J lost 5; bases outside the gene matches: 14. Looked up from germline, CDR1 is LNHNV and CDR2 is YYDKDF (reference sequence). The CDR3 sequence is CATSRDPPGGGPEDTQYF. The CDR3 region has the DNA TGTGCCACCAGCAGAGACCCTCCTGGGGGAGGGCCGGAAGATACGCAGTATTTT.

The chain carries TRBV20-1 and TRBJ1-4; D is uncertain. The CDR3 is 14 amino acids. The germline V gene encodes CDR1 DFQATT and CDR2 SNEGSKA (reference sequence). V was cut by 6 bases and J by 0 bases, with 11 bases left in between. The CDR3 nucleotides are TGCAGTGCCCCGATCGGTGCAACTAATGAAAAACTGTTTTTT. This translates into CSAPIGATNEKLFF.

This clonotype was seen ten or more times. V and J are TRBV12-3 or TRBV12-4 and TRBJ1-4, with D tentatively TRBD1 (5 bases). This CDR3 is built from 14 residues. The V gene lost 3 bases and the J gene lost 7 bases, with 12 bases spanning the gap. In DNA form, the CDR3 reads TGTGCCAGCAGTTTGGCCACCGGGGGTGAAAAACTGTTTTTT. It translates to CASSLATGGEKLFF.

This chain uses TRBV15 with TRBJ1-2; 7 positions match TRBD1. The V gene's germline CDR1 is LNHNV and CDR2 YYDKDF (reference sequence). The CDR3 consists of 16 residues. V was pared by 1 base and J by 0 bases, with 5 bases of the junction left unmatched. CDR3 bases: TGTGCCACCAGCAGAGGGGGGGACAGAGCTAACTATGGCTACACCTTC. Translating gives CATSRGGDRANYGYTF.

This clonotype has at least ten counts. The J gene is TRBJ1-1, the V gene TRBV7-8; D gene uncertain. CDR1 and CDR2 from the germline V gene are SGHVS and FQNEAQ. The CDR3 contains 12 residues. The germline V and J ends were trimmed by 6 bases and 7 bases, with 12 bases remaining between them. In nucleotides, the CDR3 is TGTGCCAGCAGTCCCACAGCGGGTGAAGCTTTCTTT. Its translation is CASSPTAGEAFF.

This clonotype was counted between two and nine times. The rearrangement joins TRBV28 to TRBJ1-5, with 7 bases lining up with TRBD1. There are 16 residues in the CDR3. The germline V gene has CDR1 MDHEN and CDR2 SYDVKM. J was trimmed by 3 bases and V by 2 bases; bases with no gene match: 7. CDR3 nucleotides: TGTGCCAGCAGTTTAGGCTCCACAGGGGTCAATCAGCCCCAGCATTTT. It specifies CASSLGSTGVNQPQHF.

This clonotype was counted ten times or more. Sequence at one end of the junction differs from germline and may be a read error. The chain joins TRBV28 to TRBJ2-4, with TRBD1 matching over 7 bases. Germline V CDR1 and CDR2: MDHEN, SYDVKM. The CDR3 length is 12 residues. Written as DNA, the CDR3 is TGTGCCAGCAGTTTACCCTACGGACAGGCCAGCTTC. Translating gives CASSLPYGQASF.

This clonotype was counted ten times or more. The chain joins TRBV11-3 to TRBJ2-3, with 7 bases that match TRBD1. The trim removed 5 bases at V and 5 bases at J, leaving 10 bases unmatched. This CDR3 has 15 amino acids. The V gene's germline CDR1 is SGHNT and CDR2 YENEEA. Written as DNA, the CDR3 is TGTGCCAGCAGCCCAGAAGGGGGCGAGAAAGATACGCAGTATTTT. It encodes CASSPEGGEKDTQYF.

This clonotype appeared a few times. The genes are TRBV6-5 and TRBJ1-3; D is unclear. V was pared by 2 bases and J by 1 base, with 12 bases between. The germline V gene encodes CDR1 MNHEY and CDR2 SVGAGI. The length of the CDR3 is 16 residues. The CDR3 nucleotides are TGTGCCAGCAGTTACACCCAGGCCCTTTCTGGAAACACCATATATTTT. Translated: CASSYTQALSGNTIYF.

This clonotype was seen ten or more times. J is TRBJ1-1 and V is TRBV7-2; D not resolved. The CDR3 is 16 residues long. Germline CDR1 reads SGHTA; CDR2 reads FQGNSA. V shed 3 bases and J shed 1 base, with 15 bases lying between them. The CDR3 region is CASSFQARLGNTEAFF. DNA for the CDR3: TGTGCCAGCAGCTTCCAGGCTCGCTTAGGGAACACTGAAGCTTTCTTT.

The sample holds a few counts of this clonotype. The chain combines TRBV6-2 or TRBV6-3 with TRBJ2-1; D is unresolved. There are 15 residues in the CDR3. V dropped 6 bases and J dropped 12 bases, with 24 bases sitting between them. CDR1 and CDR2 (germline): MNHEY, SVGEGT. This CDR3 reads CASRNSADETMRQFF. The CDR3 coding sequence is TGTGCCAGCAGAAATTCCGCAGACGAGACAATGCGGCAGTTCTTC.

This clonotype appeared many times. The chain combines TRBV28 with TRBJ1-2; D is ambiguous. CDR1 and CDR2 (germline): MDHEN, SYDVKM. The germline V and J ends were trimmed by 2 bases and 7 bases, with 11 bases remaining between them. The CDR3 consists of 13 residues. DNA of the CDR3: TGTGCCAGCAGTTTACTCCGGCAGTCTGGCTACACCTTC. It encodes CASSLLRQSGYTF.

Details on this clonotype: This clone may be a read error of a much larger clone one base away. The chain joins TRBV9 to TRBJ2-1; D may match TRBD1 or TRBD2 (5 bases each). This CDR3 comprises 15 residues. V was cut by 4 bases and J by 8 bases, with 19 bases left in between. CDR1 and CDR2 from the germline V gene are SGDLS and YYNGEE. The CDR3 bases are TGTGCCAGCAGCTTAGTAGGGACCCTCATCGATGAGCAGTTCTTC. Amino acids: CASSLVGTLIDEQFF.

There are many counts of this clonotype. The chain couples TRBV7-2 to TRBJ2-1; a weak D match, TRBD1 (6 bases). The CDR3 consists of 18 residues. V gave up 2 bases and J gave up 5 bases, with 22 bases separating them. The germline V gene encodes CDR1 SGHTA and CDR2 FQGNSA. The CDR3 DNA is TGTGCCAGCAGCTTATCTACCCCGTACAGGGAATATAACAATGAGCAGTTCTTC. As protein: CASSLSTPYREYNNEQFF.

This clonotype was detected many times. The chain couples TRBV14 to TRBJ2-5; D is perhaps TRBD1 (6 bases). V dropped 0 bases and J dropped 2 bases, with 10 bases sitting between them. Looked up from germline, CDR1 is SGHDN and CDR2 is FVKESK. This CDR3 has 15 amino acids. CDR3 protein: CASSQDGTKQETQYF. In DNA form, the CDR3 reads TGTGCCAGCAGCCAAGATGGGACAAAACAAGAGACCCAGTACTTC.

In this sample, this clonotype turned up a few times. This sequence joins TRBV3-1 and TRBJ2-7; D remains unclear. The CDR3 has 16 amino acids. Germline CDR1 is LGHDT and CDR2 is YNNKEL (reference sequence). Trimming removed 0 bases from V and 0 bases from J, with 12 bases in between. CDR3 residues: CASSQETRANSYEQYF. The CDR3 DNA reads as TGTGCCAGCAGCCAAGAAACAAGGGCCAACTCCTACGAGCAGTACTTC.